Listed here are 11 T cell receptor beta chains from one sample, sequenced in a study of control samples from healthy donors and cancer patients. Libraries were prepared by immunoSEQ multiplex PCR; TCRdb keeps only in-frame clonotypes and omits some of them. The table lists some 130,000 clones, nearly 90% of them singletons, with 6.5% to 9.5% in the top ten. The sample comprised PBMCs. The receptors were gathered from a man in his forties or fifties with head and neck cancer.

This clone was picked up a small number of times. This chain joins TRBV5-1 and TRBJ2-3; TRBD2 might be the D (6 bases). CDR3 length equals 18 residues. The germline CDR1 and CDR2 sequences are SGHRS and YFSETQ. Trimming left V 3 bases short and J 2 bases short, with 22 bases between. The CDR3 region is CASSSGTRSLSSTDTQYF. The CDR3 DNA reads as TGCGCCAGCAGCTCCGGGACTCGGTCGTTGTCTTCCACAGATACGCAGTATTTT.

This chain uses TRBV18 with TRBJ2-3; 8 positions agree with TRBD2. Unmatched junction bases numbered 6, after V lost 6 bases and J lost 1 base. The CDR3 has 15 residues. Germline CDR1 reads KGHSH; CDR2 reads LQKENI. The CDR3 DNA reads TGTGCCAGCTCCCCAAGGACTAGCCGCACAGATACGCAGTATTTT. Translation: CASSPRTSRTDTQYF.

The chain has TRBV9 and TRBJ2-3; 7 bases are shared with TRBD2. V shed 3 bases and J 6 bases; nucleotides not matched to a gene: 10. The CDR3 sequence is 15 residues long. Germline lookup yields CDR1 SGDLS and CDR2 YYNGEE. The CDR3 nucleotides read TGTGCCAGCAGCGCCCCTTTGGGAGGGGCGGATACGCAGTATTTT. Translation: CASSAPLGGADTQYF.

This sequence joins TRBV7-2 and TRBJ2-7; 10 bases map to TRBD2. V lost 1 base and J lost 2; bases outside the gene matches: 5. Germline V gives CDR1 SGHTA, CDR2 FQGNSA. The CDR3 covers 16 residues. The CDR3 loop is CASSLDSSGSAYEQYF. CDR3 in DNA: TGTGCCAGCAGCTTAGACTCTAGCGGGAGTGCCTACGAGCAGTACTTC. Full variable domain (outside the CDR3, taken from reference TRBV7-2 and TRBJ2-7): GAGVSQSPSNKVTEKGKDVELRCDPISGHTALYWYRQSLGQGLEFLIYFQGNSAPDKSGLPSDRFSAERTGGSVSTLTIQRTQQEDSAVYLCASSLDSSGSAYEQYFGPGTRLTVT.

This chain joins TRBV2 and TRBJ1-1; D gene unclear. V was cut by 7 bases and J by 3 bases, with 12 bases left in between. Germline V gene data show CDR1 as SNHLY and CDR2 as FYNNEI. The CDR3 is 13 amino acids. The CDR3 DNA follows: TGTGCCAGCATTCCTCCAGGCGACACTGAAGCTTTCTTT. It encodes CASIPPGDTEAFF. The whole variable domain, filled in from reference TRBV2 and TRBJ1-1, reads EPEVTQTPSHQVTQMGQEVILRCVPISNHLYFYWYRQILGQKVEFLVSFYNNEISEKSEIFDDQFSVERPDGSNFTLKIRSTKLEDSAMYFCASIPPGDTEAFFGQGTRLTVV.

V gene TRBV7-6 combines with J gene TRBJ1-5; TRBD1 matches 7 bases. The germline gives CDR1 SGHVS, CDR2 FNYEAQ. V shed 5 bases, J shed 11 bases, and the junction held 9 bases outside the gene matches. This CDR3 is built from 13 residues. The CDR3 protein is CASSLGTADTQHF. DNA of the CDR3: TGTGCCAGCAGCCTTGGGACAGCCGATACCCAGCATTTT.

This chain uses TRBV30 with TRBJ2-3; TRBD2 aligns across 7 bases. The CDR3 runs 12 residues. J was trimmed by 5 bases and V by 5 bases; bases with no gene match: 4. CDR1 GTSNPN and CDR2 SVGIG come from the germline V gene (reference sequence). As DNA, the CDR3 is TGTGCCTGGGGGACTACGGGAGATACGCAGTATTTT. It encodes CAWGTTGDTQYF.

The rearrangement uses TRBV6-5 and TRBJ1-2, with a tentative D call TRBD1 (6 bases). Germline values: CDR1 MNHEY, CDR2 SVGAGI. Trimming cost V 2 bases and J 1 base, with 11 bases left between them. The CDR3 extends over 15 amino acids. The CDR3 DNA reads as TGTGCCAGCAGTTACCTACAGGGATATAACTATGGCTACACCTTC. It yields the protein CASSYLQGYNYGYTF.

The CDR3 protein is CASKLMPFVYGYTF. For the CDR3, the DNA is TGTGCCAGCAAGCTCATGCCCTTTGTGTATGGCTACACCTTC. The chain employs TRBV6-5 and TRBJ1-2; D remains unclear. The V end lost 7 bases, the J end lost 5 bases, and 17 bases lay between the germline ends. The germline V gene encodes CDR1 MNHEY and CDR2 SVGAGI. CDR3 length: 14 amino acids.

This clone has a handful of counts. The chain has TRBV19 and TRBJ2-7; TRBD2 agrees at 7 bases. There are 13 residues in the CDR3. Looked up from germline, CDR1 is LNHDA and CDR2 is SQIVND (reference sequence). V lost 6 bases to trimming and J lost 0 bases; unmatched junction nucleotides: 2. The CDR3: CASRLASSYEQYF. The CDR3 DNA sequence: TGTGCCAGTAGACTAGCGTCCTCCTACGAGCAGTACTTC.

This sequence joins TRBV2 and TRBJ2-7; a possible D gene is TRBD1 (5 bases). The CDR3 has 14 amino acids. Trimming left V 6 bases short and J 0 bases short, with 12 bases between. Germline loops: CDR1 SNHLY, CDR2 FYNNEI. The CDR3 DNA is TGTGCCAGCAGATTAAGGGGAAGCTCCTACGAGCAGTACTTC. It yields the protein CASRLRGSSYEQYF.